These T cell receptor beta chains were read from a single sample in a study of graft-versus-host responses after intestinal transplantation. These receptors have no known antigen. TCRdb keeps only in-frame clones here, not all; method: immunoSEQ multiplex PCR. The sample shows about 120,000 clones, around nine tenths of them seen only once. The sample was unstimulated CD4+ T cells sorted from spleen or lymph node cells, taken before intestinal transplant. The receptors shown here come from a human donor who received an intestinal transplant. Each CDR3 is given with its conserved first and last residue. D genes are given only for firm matches. Clone size, where shown, is once, few, many, or a class for clones that have expanded.

CDR3 DNA | CDR3 protein | D gene | J gene | V gene | CDR3 length | clone size
TGTGCCAGCAGCTTCTCTGGGCCACCCTACGAGCAGTACTTC | CASSFSGPPYEQYF | . | TRBJ2-7 | TRBV5-5 | 14 | .
TGTGCCAGCAGGGGCCCCACAGATACGCAGTATTTT | CASRGPTDTQYF | . | TRBJ2-3 | TRBV2 | 12 | .
TGTGCCAGCAGCCCACTATCAGCGGGTGAAGCTTTCTTT | CASSPLSAGEAFF | . | TRBJ1-1 | TRBV7-2 | 13 | .
TGCGCCAGCAGGGACAGGACAGGGCTTAATTCACCCCTCCACTTT | CASRDRTGLNSPLHF | TRBD1 | TRBJ1-6 | TRBV10-2 | 15 | few
TGCGCCAGCAGTAACACAGGGAGCTATGGCTACACCTTC | CASSNTGSYGYTF | . | TRBJ1-2 | TRBV10-2 | 13 | once
TGCGCCAGCAGGGCAGGTTGGAACACTGAAGCTTTCTTT | CASRAGWNTEAFF | . | TRBJ1-1 | TRBV5-1 | 13 | .
TGTGCCAGCAGTACCCACGAGATTAATTCACCCCTCCACTTT | CASSTHEINSPLHF | . | TRBJ1-6 | TRBV2 | 14 | .
TGTGCCAGCAGCCCCCCTTATGACAATGAGCAGTTCTTC | CASSPPYDNEQFF | . | TRBJ2-1 | TRBV11-3 | 13 | .
TGTGCCAGCAGTTACTTCACAGGCCCATACGAGCAGTACTTC | CASSYFTGPYEQYF | . | TRBJ2-7 | TRBV6-6 | 14 | .
TGTGCCTGGAGTGTCCAGAGCAATCAGCCCCAGCATTTT | CAWSVQSNQPQHF | . | TRBJ1-5 | TRBV30 | 13 | .
TGTGCCAGCAGCCCCTATACCCGGGGGAAAGGAGGAGAGACCCAGTACTTC | CASSPYTRGKGGETQYF | . | TRBJ2-5 | TRBV27 | 17 | .
TGTGCCAGCAGTGAATCTCACCCCGGCTACAATGAGCAGTTCTTC | CASSESHPGYNEQFF | . | TRBJ2-1 | TRBV25-1 | 15 | .
TGCGCCAGCAGCCAAGATAGGGCTAGCACCTACGAGCAGTACTTC | CASSQDRASTYEQYF | . | TRBJ2-7 | TRBV4-3 | 15 | .
TGTGCCAGCAGCGCCGGGACTAGCGGGACCATGGCAGATACGCAGTATTTT | CASSAGTSGTMADTQYF | TRBD2 | TRBJ2-3 | TRBV9 | 17 | .
TGCAGCGTTGCCCTCACGACAGGGAATACGCAGTATTTT | CSVALTTGNTQYF | TRBD1 | TRBJ2-3 | TRBV29-1 | 13 | .
TGTGCCAGTACGGACAGGGTCCACGAGCAGTACTTC | CASTDRVHEQYF | TRBD1 | TRBJ2-7 | TRBV28 | 12 | .
TGTGCCAGCAGCAAACTAGCGGGGGGGCGAGATACGCAGTATTTT | CASSKLAGGRDTQYF | TRBD2 | TRBJ2-3 | TRBV11-3 | 15 | .
TGTGCCAGCAGGGGGGGGCAGGGGATAATCTACGAGCAGTACTTC | CASRGGQGIIYEQYF | . | TRBJ2-7 | TRBV2 | 15 | .
TGTGCCAGCAGCTTGGAAGGCAGGGGGAGGGAGCAGTTCTTC | CASSLEGRGREQFF | . | TRBJ2-1 | TRBV5-4 | 14 | .
TGTGCCAGCGACGGACAGGGGTCTGGAAACACCATATATTTT | CASDGQGSGNTIYF | TRBD1 | TRBJ1-3 | TRBV2 | 14 | .
TGTGCCAGCAGCTTACGGACAGGGTTTAGCAATCAGCCCCAGCATTTT | CASSLRTGFSNQPQHF | TRBD1 | TRBJ1-5 | TRBV7-2 | 16 | .
TGTGCCAGCTTGCATAGCGGGGGGGCCGATACGCAGTATTTT | CASLHSGGADTQYF | TRBD2 | TRBJ2-3 | TRBV7-2 | 14 | .
TGTGCCATCAGTAATCTAGCGGGGGGCGGCACCGGGGAGCTGTTTTTT | CAISNLAGGGTGELFF | TRBD2 | TRBJ2-2 | TRBV10-3 | 16 | .
TGTGCCAGCAGCTTGCGGGGGGTAGGGACCCGGCAAGAGACCCAGTACTTC | CASSLRGVGTRQETQYF | TRBD2 | TRBJ2-5 | TRBV5-6 | 17 | .
TGTGCCAGTACTACCTGGGCGAGCTTCCCCGGGGAGCTGTTTTTT | CASTTWASFPGELFF | . | TRBJ2-2 | TRBV19 | 15 | .
TGTGCCAGCAGCTCAGGACAGGTAGTAGGGGGCTACACCTTC | CASSSGQVVGGYTF | TRBD1 | TRBJ1-2 | TRBV5-5 | 14 | .
TGTGCCATCAGTCGGGATGGCAATCAGCCCCAGCATTTT | CAISRDGNQPQHF | . | TRBJ1-5 | TRBV10-3 | 13 | .
TGTGCCAGTAGCCTCCGGACAGGGTCAAGGACCCAGTACTTC | CASSLRTGSRTQYF | TRBD1 | TRBJ2-5 | TRBV19 | 14 | .
TGTGCCAGCTCGCTAGGTCACCCTAGCACAGATACGCAGTATTTT | CASSLGHPSTDTQYF | . | TRBJ2-3 | TRBV18 | 15 | .
TGTGCCAGCAGCCCCGGGACAGACTACTATGGCTACACCTTC | CASSPGTDYYGYTF | TRBD1 | TRBJ1-2 | TRBV7-8 | 14 | .
TGTGCCAGCAGTGAAGGGGGGTGGGGGGAATATAGCAATCAGCCCCAGCATTTT | CASSEGGWGEYSNQPQHF | . | TRBJ1-5 | TRBV6-1 | 18 | .
TGTGCCAGCAGAGGGACAGGGGGCAACTATGGCTACACCTTC | CASRGTGGNYGYTF | TRBD1 | TRBJ1-2 | TRBV27 | 14 | .
TGTGCCAGCTCACCGTCCGGACAGTCATTTGGCTACACCTTC | CASSPSGQSFGYTF | . | TRBJ1-2 | TRBV18 | 14 | .
TGCAGCGTCGGTGACAGCTCTGGGGCCAACGTCCTGACTTTC | CSVGDSSGANVLTF | . | TRBJ2-6 | TRBV29-1 | 14 | .
TGTGCCAGCAGCTTATCTACTAGCGGGGGCTGGGGCGAGCAGTACTTC | CASSLSTSGGWGEQYF | TRBD2 | TRBJ2-7 | TRBV7-2 | 16 | .
TGTGCCAGTAGTACCCGACAGAATTCACCCCTCCACTTT | CASSTRQNSPLHF | . | TRBJ1-6 | TRBV19 | 13 | .
TGTGCCAGCAGTTACTCGATAGGGCAGGGGTTTGGCTACACCTTC | CASSYSIGQGFGYTF | . | TRBJ1-2 | TRBV6-5 | 15 | .
TGCGCCAGCAGATTAACTAGCGGGGCTAGCACAGATACGCAGTATTTT | CASRLTSGASTDTQYF | TRBD2 | TRBJ2-3 | TRBV5-1 | 16 | .
TGCGCCAGCAGCCCCGGACAGGAGCCTGAAGCTTTCTTT | CASSPGQEPEAFF | TRBD1 | TRBJ1-1 | TRBV4-3 | 13 | .
TGTGCCAGTAGTATTGGGAGGACAGGGAGTTGGAGGGGCACAGATACGCAGTATTTT | CASSIGRTGSWRGTDTQYF | TRBD1 | TRBJ2-3 | TRBV19 | 19 | .
TGTGCCAGCAGTCTCCGGGTAGGGGGAGAGCAGTACTTC | CASSLRVGGEQYF | . | TRBJ2-7 | TRBV2 | 13 | few
TGTGCTAGTGGTTATCGGACAGGGGTGAATGGCTACACCTTC | CASGYRTGVNGYTF | TRBD1 | TRBJ1-2 | TRBV12-5 | 14 | once
TGTGCCAGTAGTATAGGTCTACTAGGATTCTACGAGCAGTACTTC | CASSIGLLGFYEQYF | . | TRBJ2-7 | TRBV19 | 15 | .
TGTGCCAGCAGTTACTCGGCAGCCCAGGATGAAGCTTTCTTT | CASSYSAAQDEAFF | . | TRBJ1-1 | TRBV6-5 | 14 | .
TGTGCCAGTAGTTGGACTAGCGGGAGGGTTGTTAATGAGCAGTTCTTC | CASSWTSGRVVNEQFF | TRBD2 | TRBJ2-1 | TRBV19 | 16 | .
TGCGCCAGCAGCCAAGATGGCGGGACTAATGAAAAACTGTTTTTT | CASSQDGGTNEKLFF | . | TRBJ1-4 | TRBV4-3 | 15 | .
TGTGCCAGCAGTTACAATCCTAGCAAGGCCGATACGCAGTATTTT | CASSYNPSKADTQYF | . | TRBJ2-3 | TRBV6-5 | 15 | few
TGTGCCAGCAGCTTGGGGCAGGGGCTTCTCACTGAAGCTTTCTTT | CASSLGQGLLTEAFF | . | TRBJ1-1 | TRBV5-4 | 15 | .
TGTGCCAGCAGTGAAGTACTAGCGGGAGAAGGGGAGCAGTTCTTC | CASSEVLAGEGEQFF | TRBD2 | TRBJ2-1 | TRBV6-1 | 15 | .
TGTGCCAGCAGCCACCCAATTGCAGGGTGGGTCTATGGCTACACCTTC | CASSHPIAGWVYGYTF | . | TRBJ1-2 | TRBV7-2 | 16 | .
TGTGCCAGCAGTTACTCGAGGGTAGGGGAGGGTGAGCAGTACTTC | CASSYSRVGEGEQYF | TRBD2 | TRBJ2-5 | TRBV6-6 | 15 | once
TGTGCCAGTAGCCCAGGACAGGGTGGACTTGTCGGCACAGATACGCAGTATTTT | CASSPGQGGLVGTDTQYF | TRBD1 | TRBJ2-3 | TRBV19 | 18 | .
TGCAGCGGGAGCAGGGACTACGAGCAGTACTTC | CSGSRDYEQYF | . | TRBJ2-7 | TRBV29-1 | 11 | .
TGTGCCTGCTCCGGTTTGGAGACCCAGTACTTC | CACSGLETQYF | . | TRBJ2-5 | TRBV28 | 11 | .
TGTGCCAGCAGTTGGGGCGGGAACTCCTACGAGCAGTACTTC | CASSWGGNSYEQYF | . | TRBJ2-7 | TRBV6-6 | 14 | .
TGTGCCAGCTCACCACCGTCTAGCGGGAGGTACGAGCAGTACTTC | CASSPPSSGRYEQYF | TRBD2 | TRBJ2-7 | TRBV18 | 15 | .
TGTGCCAGCAAAACGGGAGGTGATACGCAGTATTTT | CASKTGGDTQYF | TRBD2 | TRBJ2-3 | TRBV6-1 | 12 | .